This T cell receptor (beta chain) was recorded in a study of T cells after yellow fever vaccination. Study-level background: SMART-Seq v4 Ultra Low Input handled preparation of low-cell-number fractions. Study outcomes and limitations: Once the booster was given, most primary-vaccination clones reappeared, at approximately 97% for CD4 and around 90% for CD8. Clonotypes appearing in both CD4 and CD8 compartments existed, and their share was small.

Germline V lookup: CDR1 MNHEY, CDR2 SVGEGT. The CDR3 is made up of 15 amino acids. V was clipped by 2 bases and J by 4 bases; unmatched bases: 7. This clonotype has a handful of counts. Its antigen remains unidentified. TCR cDNA was made by 5'RACE template switching, adding a universal primer site and UMIs. From the 5' RACE reads, TCRdb called clonotypes with MiXCR, one entry per CDR3 protein. Among around 600,000 distinct CDR3 sequences, 9% to 15% were seen once, and the ten largest hold more than 13%. Sequenced here: PBMCs, sampled on the day of the yellow fever booster vaccination. This sequence originates from a man younger than 40 who received the YFV17D yellow fever vaccine. V usage is TRBV6-2 or TRBV6-3 and J usage is TRBJ1-2; TRBD1 agrees at 7 bases. In DNA form, the CDR3 reads TGTGCCAGCAGTTACCCCACTCGACAGGGCTATGGCTACACCTTC. Residues: CASSYPTRQGYGYTF.